These T cell receptor beta chains were read from a single sample in a study of blood T cell repertoires in COVID-19. This table comes from immunoSEQ multiplex PCR, and its TCRdb copy is limited to in-frame clones, with some not included. The sample consists of roughly 120,000 clones, approximately 85% of them appearing once. Sample: peripheral blood. The source of these receptors is a woman older than 75 with COVID-19, enrolled during active disease. Both conserved end residues are part of each CDR3. The D gene is left open where the match is weak. Only some rows state a clone size, as once, few, many or a class for expanded clones.

d_call	v_call	j_call	clone_size	cdr3_nt	cdr3_aa
-	TRBV9	TRBJ1-2	few	TGTGCCAGCAGCGTAGGCGATGCTACAGGAGAGTATGGCTACACCTTC	CASSVGDATGEYGYTF
-	TRBV12-3/TRBV12-4	TRBJ1-3	-	TGTGCCAGCAGTTTTACTAGAGGGACCATATATTTT	CASSFTRGTIYF
TRBD1	TRBV29-1	TRBJ2-1	-	TGCAGCCTTAAAAAAGGACAGGGCACCAATGAGCAGTTCTTC	CSLKKGQGTNEQFF
-	TRBV3-1/TRBV3-2	TRBJ2-3	-	TGTGCCAGCAGCCGGTGGATAGCGGTCACAGATACGCAGTATTTT	CASSRWIAVTDTQYF
TRBD1	TRBV7-9	TRBJ1-3	-	TGTGCCAGCAGCCCTAGTGGACAGGTCGGAAACACCATATATTTT	CASSPSGQVGNTIYF
TRBD1	TRBV7-2	TRBJ2-7	-	TGTGCCAGCAGCAATGTTAGGGACAGGGGCTCCTACGAGCAGTACTTC	CASSNVRDRGSYEQYF
-	TRBV3-1/TRBV3-2	TRBJ1-6	-	TGTGCCAGCAGCCAGAAGAGCTCCTATAATTCACCCCTCCACTTT	CASSQKSSYNSPLHF
TRBD1	TRBV12-5	TRBJ2-1	few	TGTGCTAGTGGTCCCGACAGGGGAAATGAGCAGTTCTTC	CASGPDRGNEQFF
-	TRBV28	TRBJ2-7	-	TGTGCCAGCAGTCCTTACTCGCGAACCTACGAGCAGTACTTC	CASSPYSRTYEQYF
-	TRBV5-8	TRBJ1-2	-	TGTGCCAGCAGCTTGGGGGGCCAGGGGCGTCATGGCTACACCTTC	CASSLGGQGRHGYTF
-	TRBV3-1/TRBV3-2	TRBJ2-1	few	TGTGCCAGCAGCCGAAGGGAAGGGAGCGGGGAGCAGTTCTTC	CASSRREGSGEQFF
TRBD1	TRBV6-2/TRBV6-3	TRBJ1-5	few	TGTGCCAGCAGGCCTACAGGGGCAAATAGCAATCAGCCCCAGCATTTT	CASRPTGANSNQPQHF
TRBD2	TRBV24-1	TRBJ2-2	-	TGTGCCACCAGTGCGCCTAGCGGGACCGGGGAGCTGTTTTTT	CATSAPSGTGELFF
TRBD1	TRBV27	TRBJ1-2	-	TGTGCCAGCAGTCGGGGACAGGGACTAGATGGCTACACCTTC	CASSRGQGLDGYTF
TRBD1	TRBV28	TRBJ1-1	few	TGTGCCAGCATATCCGGACAGGGATCAGGGTACACTGAAGCTTTCTTT	CASISGQGSGYTEAFF
TRBD1	TRBV3-1/TRBV3-2	TRBJ1-5	-	TGTGCCAGCAGCCAAGGGACAGGGGGCGATCAGCCCCAGCATTTT	CASSQGTGGDQPQHF
-	TRBV11-2	TRBJ2-1	-	TGTGCCAGCAGCAAGAAACTGAACAATGAGCAGTTCTTC	CASSKKLNNEQFF
TRBD1	TRBV2	TRBJ1-6	once	TGTGCCAGTCGAGGGACAGGAGCCTATAATTCACCCCTCCACTTT	CASRGTGAYNSPLHF
-	TRBV7-9	TRBJ2-7	-	TGTGCCAGCAGCTTGACAGGCGGGTTCGACGAGCAGTACTTC	CASSLTGGFDEQYF
-	TRBV7-8	TRBJ2-7	-	TGTGCCAGCAGTTTATATCTCTACGAGCAGTACTTC	CASSLYLYEQYF
-	TRBV19	TRBJ2-1	-	TGTGCCAGTAGTGGAGCGGGTTACAATGAGCAGTTCTTC	CASSGAGYNEQFF
-	TRBV5-1	TRBJ1-2	-	TGCGCCAGCAGCTTGGACAGGATCTATGGCTACACCTTC	CASSLDRIYGYTF
-	TRBV9	TRBJ1-6	-	TGTGCCAGCAGCCCGAGTCAAGGGGCTCCTAATTCACCCCTCCACTTT	CASSPSQGAPNSPLHF
TRBD1	TRBV7-6	TRBJ1-1	-	TGTGCCAGCAGCTCCTCCGGGACAGGAGTGACTGAAGCTTTCTTT	CASSSSGTGVTEAFF
-	TRBV9	TRBJ1-3	-	TGTGCCAGCAGCGCGATGAATACAGGGTACACCATATATTTT	CASSAMNTGYTIYF
TRBD2	TRBV27	TRBJ2-7	few	TGTGCCAGCAGTTCTAGCGGGAGCTACGAGCAGTACTTC	CASSSSGSYEQYF
TRBD1	TRBV2	TRBJ1-5	-	TGTGCCAGCACTGCCGGGACAGGGGGTCAGCCCCAGCATTTT	CASTAGTGGQPQHF
TRBD1	TRBV9	TRBJ1-1	-	TGTGCCAGCACCATTGGAGACAGGGTCACTGAAGCTTTCTTT	CASTIGDRVTEAFF
-	TRBV29-1	TRBJ2-3	-	TGCAGCGTTCGAGAGTCAGATACGCAGTATTTT	CSVRESDTQYF
-	TRBV5-4	TRBJ2-1	-	TGTGCCAGCAGCTACCAATATCAGGGGAACAATGAGCAGTTCTTC	CASSYQYQGNNEQFF
TRBD1	TRBV7-3	TRBJ1-1	-	TGTGCCAGCAGCCCAGACAGGGCTAGCACTGAAGCTTTCTTT	CASSPDRASTEAFF
-	TRBV7-2	TRBJ1-5	-	TGTGCCAGCAGTAGAGCGAGCAATCAGCCCCAGCATTTT	CASSRASNQPQHF
TRBD1	TRBV19	TRBJ1-5	-	TGTGCCAGTAGAAAGGACAGGGTGGCTAATCAGCCCCAGCATTTT	CASRKDRVANQPQHF
-	TRBV6-5	TRBJ2-5	-	TGTGCCAGCAGAAGAGGGCTGGGAGAGACCCAGTACTTC	CASRRGLGETQYF
-	TRBV5-4	TRBJ2-2	-	TGTGCCAGCAGCTTTGCACAGGGAATCAGCTCCGGGGAGCTGTTTTTT	CASSFAQGISSGELFF
TRBD2	TRBV14	TRBJ2-5	-	TGTGCCAGCAGCCAAGGTCGGCTAGCGGGAGAGACCCAGTACTTC	CASSQGRLAGETQYF
-	TRBV6-5	TRBJ1-5	-	TGTGCCAGCAGCCCCACAGCGGGGCGCCAGCCCCAGCATTTT	CASSPTAGRQPQHF
-	TRBV20-1	TRBJ1-2	few	TGCAGTGCCTTTAGTCGTGGCTACACCTTC	CSAFSRGYTF
-	TRBV9	TRBJ2-1	-	TGTGCCAGCAGCGTAGCTATGCGGGACAATGAGCAGTTCTTC	CASSVAMRDNEQFF
-	TRBV11-2	TRBJ2-7	-	TGTGCCAGCAGCCCCACCCAGCGGATACCCTACGAGCAGTACTTC	CASSPTQRIPYEQYF
-	TRBV5-5	TRBJ2-3	-	TGTGCCAGCAGCTTGAGGCGGGCCACAGATACGCAGTATTTT	CASSLRRATDTQYF